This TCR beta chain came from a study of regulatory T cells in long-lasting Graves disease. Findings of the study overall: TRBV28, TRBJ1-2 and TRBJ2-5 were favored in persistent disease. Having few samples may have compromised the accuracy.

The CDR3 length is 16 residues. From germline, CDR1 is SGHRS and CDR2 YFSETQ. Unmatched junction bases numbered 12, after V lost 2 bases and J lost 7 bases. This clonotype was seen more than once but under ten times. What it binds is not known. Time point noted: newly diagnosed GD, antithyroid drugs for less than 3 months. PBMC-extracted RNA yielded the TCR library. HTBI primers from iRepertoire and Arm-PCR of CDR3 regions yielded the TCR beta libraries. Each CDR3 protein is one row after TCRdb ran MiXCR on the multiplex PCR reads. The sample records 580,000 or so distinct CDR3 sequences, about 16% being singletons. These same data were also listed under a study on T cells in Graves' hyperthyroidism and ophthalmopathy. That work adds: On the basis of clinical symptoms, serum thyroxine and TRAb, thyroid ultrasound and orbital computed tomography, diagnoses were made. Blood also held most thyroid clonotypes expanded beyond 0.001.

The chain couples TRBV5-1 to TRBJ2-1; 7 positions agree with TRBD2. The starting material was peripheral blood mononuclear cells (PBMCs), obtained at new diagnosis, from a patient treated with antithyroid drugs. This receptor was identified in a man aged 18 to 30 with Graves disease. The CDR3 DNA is TGCGCCAGCAGCTTCCCACCCGGGACTACCAGGAATGAGCAGTTCTTC. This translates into CASSFPPGTTRNEQFF. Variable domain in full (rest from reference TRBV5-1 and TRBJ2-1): KAGVTQTPRYLIKTRGQQVTLSCSPISGHRSVSWYQQTPGQGLQFLFEYFSETQRNKGNFPGRFSGRQFSNSRSEMNVSTLELGDSALYLCASSFPPGTTRNEQFFGPGTRLTVL.